The present T cell receptor (beta chain) was sequenced within a study of vaccination and CD4 T cells after COVID-19. Study overall: Six males and four females constituted the convalescent cohort, two of whom were Hispanic.

The Oncomine TCR Beta short-read assay was applied to DNA of cultured CD4+ T cells. From the PCR reads, TCRdb called clonotypes with MiXCR, one entry per CDR3 protein. The sample consists of about 15,000 distinct CDR3 sequences, roughly 52% of them appearing once. A word on this clonotype: The antigen is not known.

The treatment: roughly ten-day PBMC culture with coronavirus spike peptide pools or control peptides (ViraFEST assay). Sequencing used CD4+ T cells from blood, cultured in vitro, obtained before SARS-CoV-2 vaccination. This TCR came from a human donor who had recovered from COVID-19.

The CDR3 DNA reads as TGTGCCAGCAGCTACCAGGACACCTACACCGGGGAGCTGTTTTTT. Its protein product is CASSYQDTYTGELFF. The chain recombines TRBV5-4 with TRBJ2-2, with a tentative D call TRBD1 (5 bases). Germline CDR1 SGHNT, CDR2 YYREEE (reference sequence). V was shortened by 3 bases and J by 3 bases, with 12 bases between the two germline ends. This CDR3 comprises 15 residues.